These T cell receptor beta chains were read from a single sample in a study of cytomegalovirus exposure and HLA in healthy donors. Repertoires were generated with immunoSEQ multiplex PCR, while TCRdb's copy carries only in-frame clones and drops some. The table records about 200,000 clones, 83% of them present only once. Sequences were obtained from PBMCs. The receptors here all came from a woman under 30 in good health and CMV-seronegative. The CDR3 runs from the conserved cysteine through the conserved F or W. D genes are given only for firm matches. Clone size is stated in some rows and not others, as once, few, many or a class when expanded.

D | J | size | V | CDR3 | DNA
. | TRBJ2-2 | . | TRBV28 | CASSTRRGFTGELFF | TGTGCCAGCAGTACTCGGAGGGGCTTCACCGGGGAGCTGTTTTTT
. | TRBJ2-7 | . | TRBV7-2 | CASSLNAPEQYF | TGTGCCAGCAGCTTAAATGCCCCCGAGCAGTACTTC
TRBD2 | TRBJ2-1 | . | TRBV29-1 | CSVGTGLDAYNEQFF | TGCAGCGTTGGAACGGGACTAGACGCCTACAATGAGCAGTTCTTC
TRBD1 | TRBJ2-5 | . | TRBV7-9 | CASSFQGDTQETQYF | TGTGCCAGCAGCTTTCAGGGGGACACCCAAGAGACCCAGTACTTC
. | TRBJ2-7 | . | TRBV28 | CASRSSGSSYEQYF | TGTGCCAGCAGGTCATCAGGGAGCTCCTACGAGCAGTACTTC
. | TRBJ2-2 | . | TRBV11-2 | CASSLGADTGELFF | TGTGCCAGCAGCTTAGGGGCAGACACCGGGGAGCTGTTTTTT
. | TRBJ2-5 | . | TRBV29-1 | CSGRPAGMETQYF | TGCAGCGGGCGGCCTGCGGGAATGGAGACCCAGTACTTC
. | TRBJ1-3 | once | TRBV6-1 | CASSGREGNTIYF | TGTGCCAGCAGTGGACGGGAAGGAAACACCATATATTTT
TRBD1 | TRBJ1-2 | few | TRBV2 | CASSGLRDRGDGYTF | TGTGCCAGCAGTGGACTCCGGGACAGGGGGGATGGCTACACCTTC
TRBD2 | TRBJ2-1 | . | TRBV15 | CATSRGLAGGYNEQFF | TGTGCCACCAGCAGGGGACTAGCGGGGGGGTACAATGAGCAGTTCTTC
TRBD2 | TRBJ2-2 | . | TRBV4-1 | CASSQRTSADTGELFF | TGCGCCAGCAGCCAGCGGACTAGCGCGGACACCGGGGAGCTGTTTTTT
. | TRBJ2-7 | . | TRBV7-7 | CASSLEDSYEQYF | TGTGCTAGCAGCTTAGAAGATTCCTACGAGCAGTACTTC
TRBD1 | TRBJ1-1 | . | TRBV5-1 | CASSSGQGGWAFF | TGCGCCAGCAGCTCCGGGCAGGGGGGCTGGGCTTTCTTT
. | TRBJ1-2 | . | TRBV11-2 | CASSLGGGYTF | TGTGCCAGCAGCTTAGGGGGTGGCTACACCTTC
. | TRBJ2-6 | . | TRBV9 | CASSVDVSGANVLTF | TGTGCCAGCAGCGTAGATGTTTCTGGGGCCAACGTCCTGACTTTC
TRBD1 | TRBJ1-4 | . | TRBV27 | CASSLGQGGEKLFF | TGTGCCAGCAGCTTAGGACAGGGTGGTGAAAAACTGTTTTTT
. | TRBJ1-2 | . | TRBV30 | CAWTIGPAGGYTF | TGTGCCTGGACGATTGGACCGGCTGGTGGCTACACCTTC